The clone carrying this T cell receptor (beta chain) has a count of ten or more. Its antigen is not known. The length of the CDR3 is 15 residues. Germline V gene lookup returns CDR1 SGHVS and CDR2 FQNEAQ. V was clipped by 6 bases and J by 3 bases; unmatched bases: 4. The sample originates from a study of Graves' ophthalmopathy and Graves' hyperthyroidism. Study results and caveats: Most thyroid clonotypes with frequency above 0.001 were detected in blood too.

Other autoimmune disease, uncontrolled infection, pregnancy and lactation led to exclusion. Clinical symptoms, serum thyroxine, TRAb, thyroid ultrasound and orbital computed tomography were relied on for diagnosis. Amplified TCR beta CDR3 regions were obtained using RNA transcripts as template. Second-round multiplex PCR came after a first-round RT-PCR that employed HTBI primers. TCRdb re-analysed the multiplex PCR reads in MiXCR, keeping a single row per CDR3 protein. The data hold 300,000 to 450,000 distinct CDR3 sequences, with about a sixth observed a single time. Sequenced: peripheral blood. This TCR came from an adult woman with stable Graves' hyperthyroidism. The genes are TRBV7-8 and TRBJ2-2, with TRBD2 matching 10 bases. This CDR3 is CASSNSGRYTGELFF. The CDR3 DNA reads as TGTGCCAGCAGTAATAGCGGGAGGTACACCGGGGAGCTGTTTTTT.